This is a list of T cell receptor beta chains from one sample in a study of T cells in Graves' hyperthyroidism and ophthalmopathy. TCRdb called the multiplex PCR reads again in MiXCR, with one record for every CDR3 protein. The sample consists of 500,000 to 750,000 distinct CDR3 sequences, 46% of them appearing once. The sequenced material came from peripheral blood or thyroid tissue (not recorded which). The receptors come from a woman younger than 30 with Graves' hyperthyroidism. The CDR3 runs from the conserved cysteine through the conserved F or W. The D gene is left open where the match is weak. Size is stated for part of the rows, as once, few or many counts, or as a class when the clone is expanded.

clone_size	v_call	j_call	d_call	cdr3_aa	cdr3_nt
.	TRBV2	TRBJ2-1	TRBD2	CASSASGLAGLGYNEQFF	TGTGCCAGCAGTGCGTCAGGACTAGCGGGATTGGGCTACAATGAGCAGTTCTTC
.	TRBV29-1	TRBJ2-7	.	CSVGDGGDEQYF	TGCAGCGTTGGAGATGGCGGGGACGAACAGTACTTC
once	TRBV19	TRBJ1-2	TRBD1	CASTRGQRYGYTF	TGTGCCAGTACACGGGGACAGCGCTATGGCTACACCTTC
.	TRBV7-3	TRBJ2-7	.	CASSLMGGYYEQYF	TGTGCCAGCAGCTTAATGGGCGGGTACTACGAGCAGTACTTC
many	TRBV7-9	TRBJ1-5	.	CASSFLSDSNQPQHF	TGTGCCAGCAGCTTCTTATCTGATAGCAATCAGCCCCAGCATTTT
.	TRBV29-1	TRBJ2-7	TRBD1	CSLGTGYEQYF	TGCAGCTTAGGGACAGGTTACGAGCAGTACTTC
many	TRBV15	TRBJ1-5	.	CATSRWGNQPQHF	TGTGCCACCAGCAGGTGGGGGAATCAGCCCCAGCATTTT
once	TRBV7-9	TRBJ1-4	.	CASSYRTAIEKLFF	TGTGCCAGCAGTTACCGGACAGCAATTGAAAAACTGTTTTTT
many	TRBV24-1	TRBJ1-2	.	CATSDNLYGYTF	TGTGCCACCAGTGATAACCTCTATGGCTACACCTTC
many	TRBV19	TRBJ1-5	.	CASRPSGASNQPQHF	TGTGCCAGTAGGCCCTCCGGGGCGAGCAATCAGCCCCAGCATTTT
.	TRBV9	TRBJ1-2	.	CASSVGQDPNYGYTF	TGTGCCAGCAGCGTAGGACAGGACCCCAACTATGGCTACACCTTC
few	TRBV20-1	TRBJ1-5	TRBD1	CSATLGQGNGGWQPQHF	TGCAGTGCTACCTTGGGACAGGGAAATGGAGGCTGGCAGCCCCAGCATTTT
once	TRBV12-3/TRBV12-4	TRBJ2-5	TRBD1	CASRSTGEIQYF	TGTGCCAGCAGGTCGACAGGGGAGATCCAGTACTTC
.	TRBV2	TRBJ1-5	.	CASSGTYSNQPQHF	TGTGCCAGCAGTGGGACTTATAGCAATCAGCCCCAGCATTTT
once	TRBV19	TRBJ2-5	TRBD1	CASGRDRGETQYF	TGTGCCAGTGGCCGGGACAGGGGAGAGACCCAGTACTTC
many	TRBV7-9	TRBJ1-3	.	CASSLEGSNTIYF	TGTGCCAGCAGCTTAGAGGGTTCCAACACCATATATTTT
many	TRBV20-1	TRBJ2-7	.	CSAGLGVRTPYEQYF	TGCAGTGCAGGGCTGGGGGTCCGGACTCCCTACGAGCAGTACTTC
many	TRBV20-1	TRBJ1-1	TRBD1	CSVPQGGNTEAFF	TGCAGTGTCCCACAGGGGGGGAACACTGAAGCTTTCTTT
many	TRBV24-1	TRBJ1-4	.	CATSDATDESEKLFF	TGTGCCACCAGTGATGCGACAGATGAGAGTGAAAAACTGTTTTTT
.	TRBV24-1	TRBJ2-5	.	CATSERGRETQYF	TGTGCCACCAGTGAGAGGGGCAGGGAGACCCAGTACTTC
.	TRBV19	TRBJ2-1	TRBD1	CASRPYDRGLEQFF	TGTGCCAGTAGGCCCTACGACAGGGGGCTTGAGCAGTTCTTC
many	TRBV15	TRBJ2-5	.	CATSRRGDLEGETQYF	TGTGCCACCAGCAGAAGGGGGGATCTAGAGGGGGAGACCCAGTACTTC
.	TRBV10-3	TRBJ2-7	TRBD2	CAIREREVEQYF	TGTGCCATCAGGGAGCGGGAGGTCGAGCAGTACTTC
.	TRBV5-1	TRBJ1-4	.	CASSLAGVDEKLFF	TGCGCCAGCAGCCTCGCAGGGGTGGATGAAAAACTGTTTTTT
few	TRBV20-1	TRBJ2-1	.	CSASMYNEQFF	TGCAGTGCTAGTATGTACAATGAGCAGTTCTTC
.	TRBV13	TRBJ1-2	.	CASSLDSGGGYTF	TGTGCCAGCAGCTTAGATAGCGGAGGGGGCTACACCTTC
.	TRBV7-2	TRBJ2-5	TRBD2	CAISPFSGRAGGETQYF	TGTGCCATCAGTCCCTTTAGCGGGAGGGCAGGGGGTGAGACCCAGTACTTC